This is a list of T cell receptor beta chains from one sample in a study of T cell responses to AZD1222 COVID-19 vaccine. Assay used: immunoSEQ multiplex PCR; TCRdb lists only in-frame clones, some missing. The table shows 93,000 or so clones, with about nine tenths occurring only once. Here the sequenced sample was peripheral blood, taken on day 0 of AZD1222 vaccination. These receptors were obtained from an adult in good health. Both conserved end residues are part of each CDR3. Each record gives: clone size, V gene, J gene, D gene, CDR3 DNA, CDR3 protein. The D gene is left open where the match is weak. Not every row has a clone size; where given, it reads once, few, many or a size class.

.	TRBV6-5	TRBJ1-2	TRBD1	TGTGCCAGCAGTTACTCGGAGACAGGGGGCTACACCTTC	CASSYSETGGYTF
.	TRBV28	TRBJ1-5	.	TGTGCCAGCAGTCCCCCGGCGGGAGGACTCAATCAGCCCCAGCATTTT	CASSPPAGGLNQPQHF
.	TRBV5-8	TRBJ1-1	.	TGTGCCAGCAGCTCTGGACAGTATATTAGTAGCACTGAAGCTTTCTTT	CASSSGQYISSTEAFF
.	TRBV5-1	TRBJ2-5	.	TGCGCCAGCAGCTTGCGAGGGGGAGGCGAGACCCAGTACTTC	CASSLRGGGETQYF
once	TRBV6-5	TRBJ1-5	.	TGTGCCAGCAGCCCACTCCAACAGGTAAATCAGCCCCAGCATTTT	CASSPLQQVNQPQHF
.	TRBV19	TRBJ2-1	.	TGTGCCACCCTAGGGGGACGGAATGAGCAGTTCTTC	CATLGGRNEQFF
few	TRBV12-3/TRBV12-4	TRBJ2-5	TRBD2	TGTGCCAGCGGGGGGGTGGGTGAGACCCAGTACTTC	CASGGVGETQYF
.	TRBV11-3	TRBJ2-3	TRBD2	TGTGCCAGCAGCCCGGCTAGCGGGAGTGGCACAGATACGCAGTATTTT	CASSPASGSGTDTQYF
.	TRBV6-1	TRBJ1-2	.	TGTGCCAGCAGTGAAGTAGGTAACTATGGCTACACCTTC	CASSEVGNYGYTF
once	TRBV12-5	TRBJ1-5	.	TGTGCTAGTGGTTTTTCGGGAAGCAATCAGCCCCAGCATTTT	CASGFSGSNQPQHF
.	TRBV4-1	TRBJ1-2	TRBD1	TGCGCCAGCAGCCAAGAGGGACAGCGGTATGGCTACACCTTC	CASSQEGQRYGYTF
.	TRBV5-4	TRBJ2-1	.	TGTGCCAGCAGCGCGGTGACCCGCGGCGGTGAGCAGTTCTTC	CASSAVTRGGEQFF
.	TRBV5-1	TRBJ1-1	.	TGCGCCAGCAGCTTGGAGTGGGGAACTGAAGCTTTCTTT	CASSLEWGTEAFF
.	TRBV28	TRBJ2-3	TRBD1	TGTGCCAGCAGCACAGGGGGCGGCCCAGATACGCAGTATTTT	CASSTGGGPDTQYF
.	TRBV4-1	TRBJ1-1	TRBD1	TGCGCCAGCAGCCGGGGCGACAGGGTAGGGACTGAAGCTTTCTTT	CASSRGDRVGTEAFF